What follows are 14 T cell receptor beta chains derived from one specimen sequenced in a study of T cell responses to AZD1222 COVID-19 vaccine. Only in-frame clones appear in the TCRdb table, and some are missing; sequencing was by immunoSEQ multiplex PCR. The sample lists 33,000 or so clones, 88% seen once, with around 15% in the top ten. Sample: peripheral blood, taken 28 days after the second AZD1222 dose. The receptors here all came from an adult who received the AZD1222 COVID-19 vaccine.

The chain is built from TRBV6-2 or TRBV6-3 and TRBJ1-2; D gene uncertain. V was pared by 3 bases and J by 3 bases, with 11 bases between. Germline lookup yields CDR1 MNHEY and CDR2 SVGEGT. The CDR3 is 14 residues long. CDR3 loop: CASSYSPFDYGYTF. The CDR3 DNA reads as TGTGCCAGCAGTTATTCCCCCTTTGACTATGGCTACACCTTC.

The rearrangement joins TRBV6-2 or TRBV6-3 to TRBJ2-5, with a tentative D call TRBD1 (6 bases). This CDR3 contains 16 residues. Germline CDR1 and CDR2: MNHEY and SVGEGT. Trimming pared 0 bases from V and 5 bases from J, leaving 16 bases between. The CDR3 region has the DNA TGTGCCAGCAGTTACTCCCGACAGGCGGGCGGGGAGACCCAGTACTTC. It codes for CASSYSRQAGGETQYF.

J is TRBJ2-5 and V is TRBV25-1, with TRBD1 as a possible D gene (6 bases). The V and J ends lost 6 bases and 4 bases respectively, with 12 bases between them. The CDR3 totals 13 residues. Germline CDR1 is MGHDK and CDR2 is SYGVNS. In DNA, the CDR3 is TGTGCCAGCAGCAAGGGGGAATTAGAGACCCAGTACTTC. Translated, it gives CASSKGELETQYF.

The chain combines TRBV9 with TRBJ1-1; unclear D gene. CDR1 SGDLS and CDR2 YYNGEE come from the germline V gene. The CDR3 is made up of 13 amino acids. V was cut by 0 bases and J by 3 bases, with 6 bases left in between. The chain's CDR3 is CASSVVGDTEAFF. In DNA, the CDR3 is TGTGCCAGCAGCGTAGTTGGGGACACTGAAGCTTTCTTT.

This clone showed up just once. V gene TRBV6-2 or TRBV6-3 combines with J gene TRBJ1-2; possible D gene TRBD1, 6 bases. The length of the CDR3 is 15 residues. Germline assignment: CDR1 MNHEY and CDR2 SVGEGT. The ends were cut back, 1 base at V and 8 bases at J, with 17 bases in the middle. The CDR3 protein is CASSYYQTGEGGYTF. For the CDR3, the DNA is TGTGCCAGCAGTTACTACCAGACAGGCGAGGGGGGCTACACCTTC.

This chain joins TRBV7-8 and TRBJ1-5; D call uncertain. Germline V gene lookup returns CDR1 SGHVS and CDR2 FQNEAQ. V dropped 2 bases and J dropped 9 bases, with 8 bases sitting between them. The CDR3 is 12 amino acids. The CDR3 coding sequence is TGTGCCAGCAGCTTAATGTCAGGGCCCCAGCATTTT. This codes for CASSLMSGPQHF.

The rearrangement links TRBV9 to TRBJ1-3, with D unclear. This CDR3 is built from 12 residues. Trimming stripped 2 bases from V and 3 bases from J, with 3 bases between. CDR1 is SGDLS, CDR2 YYNGEE, per germline. The CDR3 reads CASSVYGNTIYF. The CDR3 nucleotides are TGTGCCAGCAGCGTCTATGGAAACACCATATATTTT.

In DNA form, the CDR3 reads TGTGCCACCAGTGATTCCATAAGACAGGGTGACGACCCTAGCACAGATACGCAGTATTTT. Translating gives CATSDSIRQGDDPSTDTQYF. V and J are TRBV24-1 and TRBJ2-3; 7 bases match TRBD1. Per the germline V gene, CDR1 is KGHDR and CDR2 is SFDVKD. J lost 0 bases, V lost 2 bases, and 16 bases had no gene match. The CDR3 is 20 residues long.

The rearrangement uses TRBV7-2 and TRBJ1-5, with D hard to call. The length of the CDR3 is 13 residues. V dropped 1 base and J dropped 7 bases, with 8 bases sitting between them. The germline V gene encodes CDR1 SGHTA and CDR2 FQGNSA. The CDR3 DNA reads as TGTGCCAGCAGCTTAGGCAGAGGGCAGCCCCAGCATTTT. It is translated as CASSLGRGQPQHF.

The V gene is TRBV27, the J gene TRBJ2-4; D ambiguous. Per the germline V gene, CDR1 is MNHEY and CDR2 is SMNVEV (reference sequence). This CDR3 is 16 amino acids long. Trimming took off 0 bases at V and 1 base at J, with 10 bases between the two ends. In DNA form, the CDR3 reads TGTGCCAGCAGTTTATCAGACACACACGCCAAAAACATTCAGTACTTC. Translation gives CASSLSDTHAKNIQYF.

CDR3 amino acids: CASSPQTGNTEAFF. DNA of the CDR3: TGTGCCAGCTCACCACAGACAGGGAACACTGAAGCTTTCTTT. The rearrangement uses TRBV18 and TRBJ1-1, with a weak D call TRBD1 (6 bases). The V and J ends lost 1 base and 1 base respectively, with 7 bases between them. Germline assignment: CDR1 KGHSH and CDR2 LQKENI. The CDR3 totals 14 residues.

This sequence joins TRBV4-1 and TRBJ2-2; D gene uncertain. Germline V gives CDR1 MGHRA, CDR2 YSYEKL. Trimming took off 1 base at V and 5 bases at J, with 8 bases between the two ends. There are 14 residues in the CDR3. The CDR3 reads CASSQVPGTGELFF. CDR3 nucleotide sequence: TGCGCCAGCAGCCAAGTCCCAGGTACCGGGGAGCTGTTTTTT.

The rearrangement links TRBV5-1 to TRBJ1-4, with a tentative D call TRBD1 (5 bases). Germline loops: CDR1 SGHRS, CDR2 YFSETQ. The CDR3 extends over 14 amino acids. Trimming left V 3 bases short and J 0 bases short, with 6 bases between. The CDR3 loop reads CASSSTATNEKLFF. CDR3 coding DNA: TGCGCCAGCAGCTCGACAGCAACTAATGAAAAACTGTTTTTT. The variable domain in full, with the rest retrieved from reference TRBV5-1 and TRBJ1-4, is KAGVTQTPRYLIKTRGQQVTLSCSPISGHRSVSWYQQTPGQGLQFLFEYFSETQRNKGNFPGRFSGRQFSNSRSEMNVSTLELGDSALYLCASSSTATNEKLFFGSGTQLSVL.

CDR3 in DNA: TGTGCCAGCAGATCTCCAGTACACACTGAAGCTTTCTTT. Its protein product is CASRSPVHTEAFF. The chain carries TRBV12-3 or TRBV12-4 and TRBJ1-1; D not resolved. V was pared by 6 bases and J by 3 bases, with 11 bases between. This CDR3 has 13 residues.